The clone carrying this T cell receptor (beta chain) was seen many times. This sample is drawn from a study of shared clonotypes between healthy human individuals. It was across several immunoSEQ plates that each subset's genomic DNA was evenly split. On ten immunoSEQ deep assay plates, unsorted PBMC DNA was sequenced. Original processing methods: From ImmunoSEQ came sequences covering only the junction and carrying no quality scores, so filtering differed. Repertoires were generated with immunoSEQ multiplex PCR, while TCRdb's copy carries only in-frame clones and drops some. V and J calls and clone size follow that table, whereas D and trimming were derived from the DNA. The repertoire consists of around 500,000 clones, with roughly 77% occurring once and the leading ten covering under 15%. This CDR3 is built from 17 residues. CDR1 and CDR2 (germline): LNHDA, SQIVND (reference sequence). After removal of 5 bases from V and 3 bases from J, the junction contained 12 bases not matched to a gene.

In unsorted samples, genomic DNA was obtained using about 90 million PBMCs. This TCR was recovered from a woman in her thirties or forties in good health. Some clones in this sample may be carry-over from other donors' samples. The chain carries TRBV19 and TRBJ2-4, with TRBD1 identical over 8 bases. Sample: PBMCs. CDR3 DNA sequence: TGTGCCAGTAGTCCCCACCCAGGGGGGACAGGCAAAAACATTCAGTACTTC. It yields the protein CASSPHPGGTGKNIQYF. The entire variable domain, with the rest obtained from reference TRBV19 and TRBJ2-4, is as follows: DGGITQSPKYLFRKEGQNVTLSCEQNLNHDAMYWYRQDPGQGLRLIYYSQIVNDFQKGDIAEGYSVSREKKESFPLTVTSAQKNPTAFYLCASSPHPGGTGKNIQYFGAGTRLSVL.